These 16 T cell receptor beta chains share one sample of origin, sequenced in a study of shared clonotypes between healthy human individuals. Method: immunoSEQ multiplex PCR; TCRdb's copy keeps in-frame clones and lacks some. Of approximately 470,000 clones detected, roughly 80% appear once; the ten largest clones hold 12%. Source material: PBMCs. Source of these receptors: a woman in her thirties or forties in good health. Some clones in this sample may be carry-over from other donors' samples.

For the CDR3, the DNA is TGCGCCAGCAGCCCGGGGGCTACTATCACAGATACGCAGTATTTT. Residues: CASSPGATITDTQYF. V and J are TRBV5-1 and TRBJ2-3, with D perhaps being TRBD1 or TRBD2 (6 bases each). This CDR3 has 15 amino acids. Germline values: CDR1 SGHRS, CDR2 YFSETQ. The V and J ends lost 4 bases and 2 bases respectively, with 14 bases between them. Drawing the rest from reference TRBV5-1 and TRBJ2-3, the complete variable domain is KAGVTQTPRYLIKTRGQQVTLSCSPISGHRSVSWYQQTPGQGLQFLFEYFSETQRNKGNFPGRFSGRQFSNSRSEMNVSTLELGDSALYLCASSPGATITDTQYFGPGTRLTVL.

The genes are TRBV5-6 and TRBJ2-3; TRBD1 aligns across 7 bases. This CDR3 is 15 amino acids long. The germline gives CDR1 SGHDT, CDR2 YYEEEE. Trimming at V came to 2 bases and at J to 6 bases, leaving 9 bases not matched to a gene. CDR3 loop: CASSFRQGIFDTQYF. CDR3 bases: TGTGCCAGCAGCTTTAGACAGGGTATCTTTGATACGCAGTATTTT.

The rearrangement joins TRBV7-2 to TRBJ2-7; 9 nucleotides match TRBD2. The CDR3 is made up of 15 amino acids. The trim removed 2 bases at V and 7 bases at J, leaving 9 bases unmatched. Germline values: CDR1 SGHTA, CDR2 FQGNSA. CDR3 nucleotide sequence: TGTGCCAGCAGCTTAACCCTCCTAGCGGGAAGGGAGCAGTACTTC. This encodes CASSLTLLAGREQYF.

The chain employs TRBV7-2 and TRBJ2-4; possibly TRBD2 for D (5 bases). V lost 5 bases and J lost 0, with 20 bases in between. The CDR3 is 18 amino acids. In germline, CDR1 is SGHTA, CDR2 FQGNSA. The CDR3 DNA sequence: TGTGCCAGCAGCCCCCGCGGAGGATATAAACTAGCCAAAAACATTCAGTACTTC. It specifies CASSPRGGYKLAKNIQYF.

This clone was observed a few times. The chain uses TRBV5-1 and TRBJ2-7, with a tentative D call TRBD1 (6 bases). V gave up 0 bases and J gave up 2 bases, with 12 bases separating them. The CDR3 totals 15 residues. The V gene's germline CDR1 is SGHRS and CDR2 YFSETQ. The chain's CDR3 is CASSLGVAGAYEQYF. The CDR3 DNA reads as TGCGCCAGCAGCTTGGGGGTGGCAGGGGCCTACGAGCAGTACTTC.

The chain links TRBV27 to TRBJ2-7; D is perhaps TRBD1 or TRBD2 (5 bases each). The germline gives CDR1 MNHEY, CDR2 SMNVEV (reference sequence). The CDR3 is made up of 16 amino acids. Deletions cut 0 bases from V and 2 bases from J, with 14 bases between. In DNA form, the CDR3 reads TGTGCCAGCAGTTTATCCCTCGGGACCACTGCCTACGAGCAGTACTTC. Translation: CASSLSLGTTAYEQYF.

The V and J genes are TRBV2 and TRBJ2-5; tentative D call: TRBD2 (6 bases). The CDR3 has 15 amino acids. Trimming took 0 bases from V and 4 from J, leaving 12 bases between them. Germline CDR1 is SNHLY and CDR2 is FYNNEI. The CDR3 here is CASSEAFAGIETQYF. In nucleotides, the CDR3 is TGTGCCAGCAGTGAAGCCTTTGCGGGAATAGAGACCCAGTACTTC.

The genes are TRBV10-3 and TRBJ2-1; 8 bases line up with TRBD1. The V gene's germline CDR1 is ENHRY and CDR2 SYGVKD. The CDR3 totals 15 residues. The J segment lost 8 bases and the V segment lost 4 bases, leaving 10 bases of the junction unmatched. DNA of the CDR3: TGTGCCATCAGTGTCGACAGGGGCCCTGGGGATGAGCAGTTCTTC. The encoded protein is CAISVDRGPGDEQFF.

As concerns this clone: Its ends do not fully match the called genes, so a read error is possible. The chain links TRBV10-3 to TRBJ2-5; D is unclear. The J call may be incorrect, as the DNA end agrees better with TRBJ2-7. Germline V gene lookup returns CDR1 ENHRY and CDR2 SYGVKD. This CDR3 is 15 amino acids long. For the CDR3, the DNA is TGTGCCAGCAGTGAAAGAGCGACAAGCTCCTACGAGCAGTACTTC. Protein sequence: CASSERATSSYEQYF.

V and J are TRBV4-3 and TRBJ2-7; 7 bases match TRBD2. This CDR3 contains 16 residues. J was trimmed by 2 bases and V by 3 bases; bases with no gene match: 10. Germline CDR1 LGHNA, CDR2 YSLEER. The chain's CDR3 is CASSHAGGSTPYEQYF. The CDR3 coding sequence is TGCGCCAGCAGCCACGCTGGCGGGAGTACCCCCTACGAGCAGTACTTC.

Comments on this clone: Given a far larger clone just one base away, this is likely a sequencing read error. The chain uses TRBV29-1 and TRBJ2-4; 7 nucleotides agree with TRBD1. Germline trimming cut 4 bases from V and 6 bases from J; bases unmatched to any gene: 3. Looked up from germline, CDR1 is SQVTM and CDR2 is ANQGSEA. The CDR3 runs 12 residues. The CDR3 nucleotides read TGCAGCGTTGGAGGGGACAGAAACATTCAGTACTTC. Translated, it gives CSVGGDRNIQYF. Combining the CDR3 with reference TRBV29-1 and TRBJ2-4 gives the whole variable domain SAVISQKPSRDICQRGTSLTIQCQVDSQVTMMFWYRQQPGQSLTLIATANQGSEATYESGFVIDKFPISRPNLTFSTLTVSNMSPEDSSIYLCSVGGDRNIQYFGAGTRLSVL.

The V gene is TRBV19, the J gene TRBJ1-2, with D unclear. V lost 8 bases to trimming and J lost 4 bases, with 11 bases between them. The CDR3 has 12 residues. Germline V gene sequence: CDR1 LNHDA, CDR2 SQIVND (reference sequence). CDR3 bases: TGTGCCAGTCATCCGGGAACCTATGGCTACACCTTC. Amino acids: CASHPGTYGYTF.

The chain links TRBV7-2 to TRBJ2-5; the D gene is possibly TRBD1 (6 bases). The CDR3 has 14 residues. The V gene's germline CDR1 is SGHTA and CDR2 FQGNSA. V was shortened by 5 bases and J by 10 bases, with 20 bases between the two germline ends. CDR3 amino acids: CASSRPGHSRYQYF. In DNA form, the CDR3 reads TGTGCCAGCAGCCGCCCGGGACACTCAAGATACCAGTACTTC.

The chain has TRBV5-4 and TRBJ2-7; 7 nucleotides line up with TRBD2. The CDR3 has 14 residues. Losses at the gene ends were 6 bases for V and 0 bases for J; bases not matched to a gene: 6. The germline V gene has CDR1 SGHNT and CDR2 YYREEE (reference sequence). For the CDR3, the DNA is TGTGCCAGCAACCTGGGAGGGCCCTCCTACGAGCAGTACTTC. It is translated as CASNLGGPSYEQYF.

CDR3 nucleotides: TGTGCCAGCAGCTTGGGCAGGGAGAGACCAAGCAATCAGCCCCAGCATTTT. Protein sequence: CASSLGRERPSNQPQHF. This chain joins TRBV5-4 and TRBJ1-5; D might be TRBD1 (5 bases). Trimming took off 0 bases at V and 1 base at J, with 14 bases between the two ends. The CDR3 sequence is 17 residues long. Germline V gene data show CDR1 as SGHNT and CDR2 as YYREEE (reference sequence).

V gene TRBV5-1 combines with J gene TRBJ2-4; D is uncertain. The CDR3 consists of 14 residues. V was cut by 0 bases and J by 3 bases, with 7 bases left in between. Germline lookup yields CDR1 SGHRS and CDR2 YFSETQ. DNA for the CDR3: TGCGCCAGCAGCTTGGGGCCACTCAAAAACATTCAGTACTTC. As protein: CASSLGPLKNIQYF.